This T cell receptor beta chain was identified during a study of lymphopenia after photon versus proton radiotherapy. Study-level points and caveats: Post-nadir diversity loss with photons came from oligoclonal expansion, particularly CD8+ Temra cells. Better survival with proton therapy was suggested as possible, not demonstrated.

Trimming cost V 4 bases and J 3 bases, with 12 bases left between them. Germline CDR1 and CDR2: LNHDA and SQIVND (reference sequence). CDR3 length: 15 amino acids. Method: immunoSEQ multiplex PCR; TCRdb's copy keeps in-frame clones and lacks some. The repertoire consists of around 55,000 clones, with around 85% occurring once and the leading ten covering around 2.1%. With respect to this clone: The antigen remains unidentified.

The V gene is TRBV19, the J gene TRBJ1-4; tentatively, D is TRBD1 (5 bases). Material: peripheral blood, obtained from a patient treated with proton-based radiotherapy. This receptor was obtained from a man aged 55 to 70 with pancreatic cancer. The CDR3 loop reads CASSTPRGPNEKLFF. The CDR3, as DNA: TGTGCCAGTAGTACCCCTCGGGGACCTAATGAAAAACTGTTTTTT.